Included here is one T cell receptor beta chain sequence, with context. The target antigen is unknown. If patients had autoimmune disease history or systemic immunosuppression, they were excluded. This sample was included in a study of OX40 agonist ivuxolimab in advanced cancers. Study outcomes and limitations: The investigators did not determine what antigen specificity the expanded peripheral T cells had. With doses of 0.1 to 3.0 mg/kg, CD4+ and CD8+ blood T cells had undergone clonal expansion by week 6.

This table comes from immunoSEQ multiplex PCR, and its TCRdb copy is limited to in-frame clones, with some not included. The repertoire holds about 100,000 clones, with approximately 90% as singletons. The V end lost 9 bases, the J end lost 2 bases, and 16 bases lay between the germline ends. CDR3 length: 14 amino acids. CDR1 and CDR2 (germline): PRHDT, FYEKMQ (reference sequence). The material sequenced was CD4+ or CD8+ T cells sorted from blood, taken in a trial of the OX40 agonist ivuxolimab. This chain joins TRBV13 and TRBJ2-5; a possible D gene is TRBD2 (7 bases). This receptor was obtained from an adult with an advanced solid tumor such as melanoma, head and neck, liver or kidney cancer. The CDR3: CASRRRGQQETQYF. DNA of the CDR3: TGTGCCAGTCGGAGGCGGGGGCAACAAGAGACCCAGTACTTC.